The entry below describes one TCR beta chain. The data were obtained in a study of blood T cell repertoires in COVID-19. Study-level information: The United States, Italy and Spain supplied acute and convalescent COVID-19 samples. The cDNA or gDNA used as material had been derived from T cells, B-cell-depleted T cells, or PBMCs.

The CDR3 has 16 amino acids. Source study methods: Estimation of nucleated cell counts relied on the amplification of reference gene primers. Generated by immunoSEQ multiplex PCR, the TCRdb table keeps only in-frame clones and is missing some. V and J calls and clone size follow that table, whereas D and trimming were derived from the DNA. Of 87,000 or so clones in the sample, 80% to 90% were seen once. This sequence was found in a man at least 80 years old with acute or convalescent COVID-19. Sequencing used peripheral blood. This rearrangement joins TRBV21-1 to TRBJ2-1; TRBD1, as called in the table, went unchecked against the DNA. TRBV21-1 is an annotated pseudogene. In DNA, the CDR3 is TGTGCCAGCAGGCCGGCCGGGACAAGGTCCTACAATGAGCAGTTCTTC. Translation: CASRPAGTRSYNEQFF.